The 19 T cell receptor beta chains given below trace back to one sample, sequenced in a study of CD8 T cells in ankylosing spondylitis. Study-level results: For ankylosing spondylitis blood, a TCR beta motif of about eight highly homologous variants appeared characteristic.

Their target antigens are unknown. TCRdb re-analysed the 5' RACE reads in MiXCR, keeping a single row per CDR3 protein. Of around 770,000 distinct CDR3 sequences in the sample, 15% to 20% were seen once. Sequenced sample: blood, either unsorted or a sorted T cell fraction (not recorded which). These receptors were obtained from a male donor with ankylosing spondylitis.

The chain is built from TRBV6-2 or TRBV6-3 and TRBJ1-1; D may be TRBD1 (6 bases). The germline V gene has CDR1 MNHEY and CDR2 SVGEGT. The V and J ends lost 5 bases and 0 bases respectively, with 16 bases between them. The CDR3 contains 16 residues. The CDR3 DNA reads as TGTGCCAGCAGTCTACGGACAGCAGTCATGAACACTGAAGCTTTCTTT. This sequence encodes CASSLRTAVMNTEAFF.

The gene calls are TRBV12-3 or TRBV12-4 and TRBJ1-5, with D possibly being TRBD1 (5 bases). V gave up 6 bases and J gave up 3 bases, with 15 bases separating them. The CDR3 extends over 15 amino acids. The chain's CDR3 is CASSKGDYVNQPQHF. CDR3 DNA sequence: TGTGCCAGCAGCAAAGGGGACTACGTCAATCAGCCCCAGCATTTT.

The chain is built from TRBV6-5 and TRBJ2-2; D not certain. V dropped 1 base and J dropped 5 bases, with 8 bases sitting between them. The CDR3 sequence is 14 residues long. Germline loops: CDR1 MNHEY, CDR2 SVGAGI. The CDR3 nucleotides read TGTGCCAGCAGTTACTTACAAAGGACCGGGGAGCTGTTTTTT. This encodes CASSYLQRTGELFF.

This clonotype was detected only a few times. This sequence joins TRBV12-3 or TRBV12-4 and TRBJ1-2, with a possible D match to TRBD1 (5 bases). Trimming took 10 bases from V and 3 from J, leaving 12 bases between them. The CDR3 has 12 amino acids. CDR3 coding DNA: TGTGCCACCTCTCGGGGGGACTATGGCTACACCTTC. Protein: CATSRGDYGYTF.

This clonotype came up many times. The gene calls are TRBV5-1 and TRBJ2-1; 8 bases are shared with TRBD2. The CDR3 totals 15 residues. The junction had 3 bases not matched to a gene; V was cut back by 4 bases and J by 0 bases. CDR1 SGHRS and CDR2 YFSETQ come from the germline V gene. In DNA, the CDR3 is TGCGCCAGCAGCACGGGGGGGAGCTCCTACAATGAGCAGTTCTTC. The encoded protein is CASSTGGSSYNEQFF.

The sample holds a few counts of this clonotype. J is TRBJ2-3 and V is TRBV11-2; 9 bases align to TRBD2. The CDR3 loop spans 16 amino acids. Looked up from germline, CDR1 is SGHAT and CDR2 is FQNNGV. With 3 bases clipped from V and 3 bases from J, the junction kept 7 bases outside the gene matches. Here the CDR3 reads CASSFRGRGGTDTQYF. DNA of the CDR3: TGTGCCAGCAGCTTCCGGGGGCGGGGGGGAACAGATACGCAGTATTTT.

V is TRBV28 and J is TRBJ2-7; D may be TRBD2 (6 bases). The CDR3 loop spans 14 amino acids. CDR1 MDHEN and CDR2 SYDVKM come from the germline V gene. Trimming stripped 8 bases from V and 2 bases from J, with 16 bases between. This CDR3 reads CASGPTRGTYEQYF. The CDR3 DNA reads TGTGCCAGCGGACCGACTAGGGGCACCTACGAGCAGTACTTC.

This clonotype was seen only a few times. This chain connects TRBV10-2 to TRBJ1-3; no clear D gene. Per the germline V gene, CDR1 is WSHSY and CDR2 is SAAADI. Trimming stripped 2 bases from V and 7 bases from J, with 15 bases between. This CDR3 comprises 15 residues. The CDR3 reads CASSEDQRWGNTIYF. The CDR3 DNA follows: TGCGCCAGCAGTGAGGATCAGCGGTGGGGTAACACCATATATTTT.

The CDR3 spells CASSLRAGGRNEQFF. The CDR3 nucleotides read TGTGCCAGCAGTTTGAGAGCGGGTGGGCGCAATGAGCAGTTCTTC. The chain is built from TRBV28 and TRBJ2-1, with D possibly matching TRBD2 (6 bases). The CDR3 runs to 15 residues. Per germline, CDR1 MDHEN and CDR2 SYDVKM. Between the trimmed V and J ends, which lost 3 bases and 6 bases, there was a span of 15 bases.

V is TRBV20-1 and J is TRBJ2-7, with D maybe TRBD2 (6 bases). V was trimmed by 0 bases and J by 0 bases, leaving 9 bases between them. This CDR3 contains 14 residues. In germline, CDR1 is DFQATT, CDR2 SNEGSKA (reference sequence). The CDR3 loop is CSAREGTASYEQYF. The CDR3 coding sequence is TGCAGTGCTAGAGAAGGGACTGCCTCCTACGAGCAGTACTTC.

This clonotype was counted a few times. V usage is TRBV4-3 and J usage is TRBJ2-1; no clear D gene. Germline CDR1 is LGHNA and CDR2 is YSLEER. The CDR3 runs 16 residues. V lost 0 bases to trimming and J lost 2 bases, with 11 bases between them. The CDR3 region is CASSQDSQPTYNEQFF. Written as DNA, the CDR3 is TGCGCCAGCAGCCAAGATTCGCAACCTACCTACAATGAGCAGTTCTTC.

This clonotype was detected ten times or more. The chain combines TRBV25-1 with TRBJ1-6; D remains ambiguous. The ends were cut back, 2 bases at V and 0 bases at J, with 5 bases in the middle. The CDR3 consists of 15 residues. Germline CDR1 is MGHDK and CDR2 is SYGVNS. CDR3 sequence: CASSEEFSYNSPLHF. CDR3 coding DNA: TGTGCCAGCAGTGAAGAGTTCTCCTATAATTCACCCCTCCACTTT.

The chain joins TRBV27 to TRBJ1-6; TRBD1 might be the D (5 bases). V dropped 1 base and J dropped 0 bases, with 7 bases sitting between them. Germline CDR1 is MNHEY and CDR2 is SMNVEV (reference sequence). The CDR3 runs to 16 residues. The CDR3 DNA follows: TGTGCCAGCAGTTTATTGGGGGACTCCTATAATTCACCCCTCCACTTT. Protein: CASSLLGDSYNSPLHF.

This clonotype was recorded a few times. The rearrangement uses TRBV7-8 and TRBJ2-3; 7 bases map to TRBD1. Per the germline V gene, CDR1 is SGHVS and CDR2 is FQNEAQ. This CDR3 spans 12 amino acids. J was trimmed by 11 bases and V by 4 bases; bases with no gene match: 6. In DNA form, the CDR3 reads TGTGCCAGCAGCTGGAACAGGGGCGGGCAGTATTTT. Protein product: CASSWNRGGQYF.

This sequence joins TRBV20-1 and TRBJ2-1, with D maybe TRBD1 (6 bases). Germline CDR1 and CDR2: DFQATT and SNEGSKA (reference sequence). The CDR3 extends over 15 amino acids. Deletions cut 1 base from V and 6 bases from J, with 16 bases between. This CDR3 reads CSARAPGASLNEQFF. For the CDR3, the DNA is TGCAGTGCTAGAGCCCCAGGGGCCTCACTCAATGAGCAGTTCTTC.

This chain connects TRBV7-2 to TRBJ2-6; weak D call: TRBD1 (6 bases). The germline V gene encodes CDR1 SGHTA and CDR2 FQGNSA. The CDR3 sequence is 17 residues long. Trimming pared 5 bases from V and 4 bases from J, leaving 18 bases between. The CDR3 nucleotides are TGTGCCAGCAGCCTAACCGGGACACGGAACGGGGCCAACGTCCTGACTTTC. Translating it yields CASSLTGTRNGANVLTF.

This chain joins TRBV10-3 and TRBJ2-7; 9 bases match TRBD2. The CDR3 contains 11 residues. In germline, CDR1 is ENHRY, CDR2 SYGVKD. J lost 6 bases, V lost 8 bases, and 2 bases had no gene match. The CDR3, as DNA: TGTGCCATCCTGCGGGGGGGCGAGCAGTACTTC. This gives the protein CAILRGGEQYF.

The genes are TRBV5-1 and TRBJ2-1; TRBD1 matches 10 bases. The V segment lost 4 bases and the J segment 15 bases; nucleotides outside the gene matches: 10. Looked up from germline, CDR1 is SGHRS and CDR2 is YFSETQ. This CDR3 has 13 residues. For the CDR3, the DNA is TGCGCCAGCAGCCTGACAGGGGGCGGGGAGGTGTTCTTC. This codes for CASSLTGGGEVFF.

This chain joins TRBV10-3 and TRBJ1-1; D possibly corresponds to TRBD1 (5 bases). Germline-derived CDR1 and CDR2 are ENHRY and SYGVKD. The CDR3 consists of 11 residues. Trimming left V 8 bases short and J 4 bases short, with 8 bases between. CDR3 DNA sequence: TGTGCCATCCAAAGGGGCACTGAAGCTTTCTTT. Translation: CAIQRGTEAFF.